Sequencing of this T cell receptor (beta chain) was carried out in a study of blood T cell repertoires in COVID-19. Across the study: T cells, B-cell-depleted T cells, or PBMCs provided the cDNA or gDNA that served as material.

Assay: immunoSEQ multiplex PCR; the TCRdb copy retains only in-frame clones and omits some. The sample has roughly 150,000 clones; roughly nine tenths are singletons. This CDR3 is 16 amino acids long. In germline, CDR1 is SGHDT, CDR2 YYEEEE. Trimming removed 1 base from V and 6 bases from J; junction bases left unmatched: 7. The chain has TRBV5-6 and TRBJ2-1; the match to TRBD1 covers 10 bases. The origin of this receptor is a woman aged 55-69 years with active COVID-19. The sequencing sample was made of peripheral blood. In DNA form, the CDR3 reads TGTGCCAGCAGCTTGCGGACAGGGGGAGTCCCCAATGAGCAGTTCTTC. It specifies CASSLRTGGVPNEQFF.